Each of the 13 T cell receptor beta chains below was sequenced from the same sample in a study of shared clonotypes between healthy human individuals. Clones were read by immunoSEQ multiplex PCR, and TCRdb kept only the in-frame ones, dropping some. The sample lists about 2 million clones; 90% to 95% were seen once. What was sequenced was naive CD4+ T cells sorted from blood. Documented subset: CD45RA+ positively selected. All receptors come from a man between 18 and 35 years old in good health.

This sequence joins TRBV25-1 and TRBJ2-3, with a weak D call TRBD1 (6 bases). The CDR3 sequence is 15 residues long. Germline V gene data show CDR1 as MGHDK and CDR2 as SYGVNS. V lost 4 bases and J lost 4, with 15 bases in between. The CDR3 bases are TGTGCCAGCAGTGTTTTTGGGGGCACGGCAGATACGCAGTATTTT. It yields the protein CASSVFGGTADTQYF.

Worth noting for this clone: This sample includes further DNA sequences coding for the same CDR3. The CDR3 sequence: CASSRGGTDTQYF. CDR3 DNA: TGCGCCAGCAGCCGGGGGGGCACAGATACGCAGTATTTT. The rearrangement links TRBV5-1 to TRBJ2-3; 7 positions agree with TRBD2. CDR1 is SGHRS and CDR2 is YFSETQ in the germline V gene. With V trimmed by 4 bases and J by 1 base, 0 bases remained unmatched. This CDR3 comprises 13 residues. Full variable domain (outside the CDR3, taken from reference TRBV5-1 and TRBJ2-3): KAGVTQTPRYLIKTRGQQVTLSCSPISGHRSVSWYQQTPGQGLQFLFEYFSETQRNKGNFPGRFSGRQFSNSRSEMNVSTLELGDSALYLCASSRGGTDTQYFGPGTRLTVL.

The chain uses TRBV5-4 and TRBJ1-2; TRBD1 aligns across 9 bases. There are 16 residues in the CDR3. Germline CDR1 is SGHNT and CDR2 is YYREEE (reference sequence). J gave up 7 bases and V 4 bases, and 14 bases lay outside the gene matches. CDR3 DNA: TGTGCCAGCAGCACCCGGACAGGGGAAGGCTTCCTTGGCTACACCTTC. Translating it yields CASSTRTGEGFLGYTF.

The genes are TRBV7-2 and TRBJ2-5; D remains ambiguous. Germline CDR1 reads SGHTA; CDR2 reads FQGNSA. The CDR3 runs 15 residues. Trimming removed 5 bases at V and 4 bases at J, with 17 bases between. Written as DNA, the CDR3 is TGTGCCAGCAGCGTCCTGGAGCAGCCGGGAGAGACCCAGTACTTC. Translated, it gives CASSVLEQPGETQYF. Variable domain in full (rest from reference TRBV7-2 and TRBJ2-5): GAGVSQSPSNKVTEKGKDVELRCDPISGHTALYWYRQSLGQGLEFLIYFQGNSAPDKSGLPSDRFSAERTGGSVSTLTIQRTQQEDSAVYLCASSVLEQPGETQYFGPGTRLLVL.

About this clone: At the DNA level, this CDR3 is encoded by other sequences in the same sample as well. The CDR3 here is CASSYSGHPNTGELFF. For the CDR3, the DNA is TGTGCCAGCAGTTACTCGGGACACCCGAACACCGGGGAGCTGTTTTTT. The chain has TRBV6-5 and TRBJ2-2; D is possibly TRBD1 (6 bases). Trimming removed 0 bases at V and 0 bases at J, with 8 bases between. Per germline, CDR1 MNHEY and CDR2 SVGAGI. The length of the CDR3 is 16 residues.

The gene calls are TRBV9 and TRBJ1-4; D gene ambiguous. V was pared by 0 bases and J by 10 bases, with 13 bases between. The germline gives CDR1 SGDLS, CDR2 YYNGEE. This CDR3 is 14 amino acids long. The CDR3 DNA is TGTGCCAGCAGCGTAGGTGGGAGGTCCGGAAAACTGTTTTTT. It encodes CASSVGGRSGKLFF.

The chain joins TRBV7-2 to TRBJ2-3; 7 bases fit TRBD2. The J segment lost 1 base and the V segment lost 1 base, leaving 5 bases of the junction unmatched. The germline V gene has CDR1 SGHTA and CDR2 FQGNSA. The CDR3 is 16 residues long. In DNA form, the CDR3 reads TGTGCCAGCAGCTTAGAAGGGGCGGGAGGCACAGATACGCAGTATTTT. Translating gives CASSLEGAGGTDTQYF.

The chain couples TRBV5-1 to TRBJ1-5; TRBD1 aligns across 7 bases. The CDR3 consists of 18 residues. J lost 2 bases, V lost 0 bases, and 11 bases had no gene match. Germline CDR1 is SGHRS and CDR2 is YFSETQ. Here the CDR3 reads CASSLGTASGGGNQPQHF. The CDR3 DNA follows: TGCGCCAGCAGCTTGGGGACGGCGTCAGGGGGTGGCAATCAGCCCCAGCATTTT.

The genes are TRBV19 and TRBJ2-1; TRBD1 might be the D (6 bases). V was cut by 3 bases and J by 7 bases, with 10 bases left in between. This CDR3 spans 13 amino acids. Germline loops: CDR1 LNHDA, CDR2 SQIVND (reference sequence). The chain's CDR3 is CASSMQGPNEQFF. The CDR3 DNA sequence: TGTGCCAGTAGTATGCAGGGGCCAAATGAGCAGTTCTTC.

Comment on this clone: This specimen includes other DNA sequences encoding the same CDR3. The gene calls are TRBV18 and TRBJ2-3; D not resolved. V was clipped by 2 bases and J by 3 bases, with 6 bases between them. The CDR3 is 13 amino acids. Germline V gene data show CDR1 as KGHSH and CDR2 as LQKENI. In DNA form, the CDR3 reads TGTGCCAGCTCACCAAGCCAAACAGATACGCAGTATTTT. Translating gives CASSPSQTDTQYF.

This chain connects TRBV4-1 to TRBJ1-4; D uncertain. Trimming left V 4 bases short and J 11 bases short, with 20 bases between. Germline V gives CDR1 MGHRA, CDR2 YSYEKL. There are 15 residues in the CDR3. The CDR3 spells CASSPIITQRDKLFF. The CDR3 nucleotides read TGCGCCAGCAGCCCAATCATTACCCAAAGGGATAAACTGTTTTTT.

The chain employs TRBV5-5 and TRBJ2-3; TRBD2 aligns across 9 bases. CDR1 and CDR2 (germline): SGHKS, YYEKEE (reference sequence). After removal of 4 bases from V and 3 bases from J, the junction contained 6 bases not matched to a gene. The CDR3 spans 15 residues. The CDR3 loop reads CASSAGGPRTDTQYF. For the CDR3, the DNA is TGTGCCAGCAGCGCGGGAGGGCCTAGGACAGATACGCAGTATTTT.

The V gene is TRBV6-1, the J gene TRBJ2-7, with 10 positions matching TRBD1. With V trimmed by 4 bases and J by 7 bases, 7 bases remained unmatched. There are 14 residues in the CDR3. Germline V CDR1 and CDR2: MNHNS, SASEGT. CDR3 nucleotides: TGTGCCAGCAGTGTCCGGGACAGGGGTGGAGAGCAGTACTTC. Its protein is CASSVRDRGGEQYF.